Sequencing of this TCR beta chain was carried out in a study of breast tumors, draining lymph nodes, adjacent tissues. Via MiXCR, TCRdb re-called the multiplex PCR reads, giving one row per CDR3 protein. Among about 80,000 distinct CDR3 sequences listed, approximately 19% were seen once. About this clonotype: Its target is not known.

Samples came from axillary lymph nodes draining the breast cancer. General study findings and limits: Tumor and nontumor repertoires were significantly more similar in luminal-like than in basal-like breast cancer. The data were judged consistent with most tumor T cells coming from lymph node and expanding in tumor. The lymph node origin of tumor T cells was framed as consistent with a hypothesis, not demonstrated. Tumors had less TCR diversity than lymph nodes, more than nontumor tissue.

The ends lost 4 bases at V and 5 bases at J; junction bases unmatched: 6. Germline CDR1 is DFQATT and CDR2 is SNEGSKA (reference sequence). The CDR3 has 13 amino acids. This chain joins TRBV20-1 and TRBJ1-2; 8 nucleotides match TRBD1. This clonotype originated in a female donor with breast cancer. Some clones in this sample may be carry-over from other donors' samples. Sequencing was carried out using axillary lymph node tissue. CDR3 loop: CSATPGGGYGYTF. DNA of the CDR3: TGCAGTGCTACACCAGGGGGCGGATATGGCTACACCTTC.